This T cell receptor (beta chain) was documented in a study of spatial heterogeneity in lung cancer. About the research overall: Samples came from some 73 TRACERx patients with untreated early-stage lung cancer. When available, follow-up PBMC samples taken a median of about two years after resection were sequenced. More beta-chain than alpha-chain sequences were consistently detected.

The sample's time point: blood at routine non-recurrence follow-up after resection. From tumor, nontumor lung or frozen PBMC, whole RNA was taken unsorted for sequencing. Trimming cost V 4 bases and J 2 bases, with 13 bases left between them. CDR1 and CDR2 from the germline V gene are SGHRS and YFSETQ. This CDR3 spans 15 amino acids. A unique molecular identifier was carried by every single TCR cDNA molecule. TCRdb re-called the 5' RACE reads with MiXCR, one entry per CDR3 protein. Of around 110,000 distinct CDR3 sequences listed, 9% to 15% are singletons. This clonotype occurred a few times. This sequence originates from a male donor with early-stage non-small cell lung cancer. The chain joins TRBV5-1 to TRBJ2-1; D might be TRBD1 (6 bases). Specimen: PBMCs, collected at follow-up. This CDR3 is CASSATGNAYNEQFF. The CDR3 coding sequence is TGCGCCAGCAGCGCAACAGGGAACGCCTACAATGAGCAGTTCTTC.